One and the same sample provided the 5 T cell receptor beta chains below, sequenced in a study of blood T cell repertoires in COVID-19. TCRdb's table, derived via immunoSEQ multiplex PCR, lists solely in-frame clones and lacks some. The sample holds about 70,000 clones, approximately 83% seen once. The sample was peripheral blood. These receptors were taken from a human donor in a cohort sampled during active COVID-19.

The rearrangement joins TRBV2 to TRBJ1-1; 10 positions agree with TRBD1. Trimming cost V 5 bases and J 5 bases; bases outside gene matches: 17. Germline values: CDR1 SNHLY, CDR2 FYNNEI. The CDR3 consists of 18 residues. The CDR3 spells CASSRGGDRGRVATEAFF. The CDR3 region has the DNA TGTGCCAGCAGTCGCGGGGGTGACAGGGGGCGCGTTGCTACTGAAGCTTTCTTT.

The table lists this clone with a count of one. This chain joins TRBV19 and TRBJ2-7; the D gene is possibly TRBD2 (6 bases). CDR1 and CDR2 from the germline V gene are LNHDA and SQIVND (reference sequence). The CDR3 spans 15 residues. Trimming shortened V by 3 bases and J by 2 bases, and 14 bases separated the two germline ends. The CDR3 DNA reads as TGTGCCAGTAGTATCGGGACTCTACATACCTACGAGCAGTACTTC. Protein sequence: CASSIGTLHTYEQYF.

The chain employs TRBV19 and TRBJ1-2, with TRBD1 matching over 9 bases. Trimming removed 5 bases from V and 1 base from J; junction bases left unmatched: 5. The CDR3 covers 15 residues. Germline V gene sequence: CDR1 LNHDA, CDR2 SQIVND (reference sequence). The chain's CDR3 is CASSAGTGFNYGYTF. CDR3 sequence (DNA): TGTGCCAGTAGTGCCGGGACAGGGTTTAACTATGGCTACACCTTC.

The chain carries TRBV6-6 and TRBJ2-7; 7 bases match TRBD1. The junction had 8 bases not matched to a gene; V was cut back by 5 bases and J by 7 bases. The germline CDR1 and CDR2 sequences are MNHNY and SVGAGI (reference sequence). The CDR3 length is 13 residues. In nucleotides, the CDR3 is TGTGCCAGCAGTCGGAAGGGGGCTCGGGAGCAGTACTTC. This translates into CASSRKGAREQYF.

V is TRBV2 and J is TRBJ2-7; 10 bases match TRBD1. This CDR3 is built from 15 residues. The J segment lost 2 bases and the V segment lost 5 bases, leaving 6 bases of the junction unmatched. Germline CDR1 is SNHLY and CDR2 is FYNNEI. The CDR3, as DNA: TGTGCCAGCAGTTACCCGGGACAGGGGACCTACGAGCAGTACTTC. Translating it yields CASSYPGQGTYEQYF.